Detailed here is one TCR beta chain. The data are from a study of blood T cell repertoires in COVID-19. Assay: immunoSEQ multiplex PCR; the TCRdb copy retains only in-frame clones and omits some. The sample holds some 250,000 clones, roughly four fifths seen once. The CDR3 is made up of 15 amino acids. The V segment lost 4 bases and the J segment 6 bases; nucleotides outside the gene matches: 9. CDR1 and CDR2 from the germline V gene are SGHRS and YFSETQ. Material for sequencing was peripheral blood. V usage is TRBV5-1 and J usage is TRBJ1-2; 10 positions agree with TRBD1. The receptor comes from a woman over 75 with acute or convalescent COVID-19. The DNA for the CDR3 is TGCGCCAGCAGCCAGCCCTCGACAGGGGGCCATGGCTACACCTTC. This translates into CASSQPSTGGHGYTF. Full variable domain (outside the CDR3, taken from reference TRBV5-1 and TRBJ1-2): KAGVTQTPRYLIKTRGQQVTLSCSPISGHRSVSWYQQTPGQGLQFLFEYFSETQRNKGNFPGRFSGRQFSNSRSEMNVSTLELGDSALYLCASSQPSTGGHGYTFGSGTRLTVV.